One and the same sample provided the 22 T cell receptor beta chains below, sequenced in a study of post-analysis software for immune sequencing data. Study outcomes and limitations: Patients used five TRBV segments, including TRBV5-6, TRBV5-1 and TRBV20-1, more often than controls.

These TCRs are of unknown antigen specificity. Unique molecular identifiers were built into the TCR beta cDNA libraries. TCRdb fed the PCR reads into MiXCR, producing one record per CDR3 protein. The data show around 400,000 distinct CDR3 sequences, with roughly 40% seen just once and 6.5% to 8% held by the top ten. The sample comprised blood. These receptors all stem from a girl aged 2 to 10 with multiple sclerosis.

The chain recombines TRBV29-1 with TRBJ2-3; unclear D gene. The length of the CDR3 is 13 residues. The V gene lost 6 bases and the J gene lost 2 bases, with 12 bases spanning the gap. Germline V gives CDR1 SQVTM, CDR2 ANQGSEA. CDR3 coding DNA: TGCAGCGTCGAGACTCGATTCACAGATACGCAGTATTTT. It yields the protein CSVETRFTDTQYF.

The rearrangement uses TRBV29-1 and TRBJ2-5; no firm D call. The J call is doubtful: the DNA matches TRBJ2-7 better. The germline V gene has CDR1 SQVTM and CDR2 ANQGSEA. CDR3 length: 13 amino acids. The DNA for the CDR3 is TGCAGCTTCAAGAGGACCAACTCCTACGAGCAGTACTTC. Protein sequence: CSFKRTNSYEQYF.

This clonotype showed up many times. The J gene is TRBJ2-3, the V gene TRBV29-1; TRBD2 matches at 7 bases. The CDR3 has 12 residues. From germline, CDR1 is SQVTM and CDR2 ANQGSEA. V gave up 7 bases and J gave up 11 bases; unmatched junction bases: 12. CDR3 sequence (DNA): TGCAGCGCTCGGGACGGCGGGGGAAGGCAGTATTTT. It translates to CSARDGGGRQYF.

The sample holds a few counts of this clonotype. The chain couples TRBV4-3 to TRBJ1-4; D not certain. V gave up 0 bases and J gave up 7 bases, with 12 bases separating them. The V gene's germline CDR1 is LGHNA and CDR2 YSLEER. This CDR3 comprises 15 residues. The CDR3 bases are TGCGCCAGCAGCCAAGAAGAAAGCAGAAGTGAAAAACTGTTTTTT. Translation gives CASSQEESRSEKLFF.

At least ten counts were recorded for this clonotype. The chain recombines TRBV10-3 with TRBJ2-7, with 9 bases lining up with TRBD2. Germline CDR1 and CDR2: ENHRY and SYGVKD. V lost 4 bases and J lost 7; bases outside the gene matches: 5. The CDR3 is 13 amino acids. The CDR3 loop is CAISVLAGTEQYF. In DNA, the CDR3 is TGTGCCATCAGTGTACTAGCGGGCACTGAGCAGTACTTC.

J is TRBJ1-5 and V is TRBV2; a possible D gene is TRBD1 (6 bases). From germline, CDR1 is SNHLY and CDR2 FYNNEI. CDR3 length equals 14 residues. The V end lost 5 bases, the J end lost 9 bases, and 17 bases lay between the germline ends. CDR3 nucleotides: TGTGCCAGCAGTCCAGGACAGAACGGGCGGCCCCAGCATTTT. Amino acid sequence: CASSPGQNGRPQHF.

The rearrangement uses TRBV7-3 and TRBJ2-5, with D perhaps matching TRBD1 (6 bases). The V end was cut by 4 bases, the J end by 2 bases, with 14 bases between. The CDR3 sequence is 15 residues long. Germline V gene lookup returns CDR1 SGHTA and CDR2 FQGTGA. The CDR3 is CASSWTGGQQETQYF. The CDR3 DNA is TGTGCCAGCAGCTGGACTGGGGGCCAACAAGAGACCCAGTACTTC.

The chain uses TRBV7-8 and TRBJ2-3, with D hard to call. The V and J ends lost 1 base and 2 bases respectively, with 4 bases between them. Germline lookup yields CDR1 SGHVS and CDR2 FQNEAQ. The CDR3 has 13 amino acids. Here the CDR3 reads CASSLVITDTQYF. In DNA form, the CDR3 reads TGTGCCAGCAGCTTAGTAATCACAGATACGCAGTATTTT.

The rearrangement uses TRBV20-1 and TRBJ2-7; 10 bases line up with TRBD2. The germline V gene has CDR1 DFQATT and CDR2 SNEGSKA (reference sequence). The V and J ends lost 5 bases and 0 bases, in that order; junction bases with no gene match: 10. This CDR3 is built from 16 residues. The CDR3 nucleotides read TGCAGTGCTTACCTAGCGGGAGAGTATGGCTCCTACGAGCAGTACTTC. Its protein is CSAYLAGEYGSYEQYF.

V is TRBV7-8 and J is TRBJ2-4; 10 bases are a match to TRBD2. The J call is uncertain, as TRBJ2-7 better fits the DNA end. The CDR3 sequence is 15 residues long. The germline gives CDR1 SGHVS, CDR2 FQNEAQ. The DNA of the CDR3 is TGTGCCAGCAGCTTATATCTAGCGGGAGTCCACGAGCAGTACTTC. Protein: CASSLYLAGVHEQYF.

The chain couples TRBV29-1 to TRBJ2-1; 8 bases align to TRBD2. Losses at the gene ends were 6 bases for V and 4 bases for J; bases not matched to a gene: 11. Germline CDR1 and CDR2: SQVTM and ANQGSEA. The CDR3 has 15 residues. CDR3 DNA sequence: TGCAGCGTCGCGCCGGGACGGGAGGGTTACAATGAGCAGTTCTTC. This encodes CSVAPGREGYNEQFF.

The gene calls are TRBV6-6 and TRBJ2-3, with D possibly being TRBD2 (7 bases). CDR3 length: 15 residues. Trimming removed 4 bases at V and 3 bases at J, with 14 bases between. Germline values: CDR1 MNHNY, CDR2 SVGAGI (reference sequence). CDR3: CASSSLRGATDTQYF. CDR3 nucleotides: TGTGCCAGCAGTTCCTTACGGGGGGCAACAGATACGCAGTATTTT.

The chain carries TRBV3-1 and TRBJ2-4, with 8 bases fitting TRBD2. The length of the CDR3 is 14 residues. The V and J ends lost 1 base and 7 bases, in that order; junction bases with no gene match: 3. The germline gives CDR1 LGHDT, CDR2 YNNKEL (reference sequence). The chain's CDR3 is CASSQGTSRNIQYF. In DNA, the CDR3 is TGTGCCAGCAGCCAAGGGACTAGCAGGAACATTCAGTACTTC.

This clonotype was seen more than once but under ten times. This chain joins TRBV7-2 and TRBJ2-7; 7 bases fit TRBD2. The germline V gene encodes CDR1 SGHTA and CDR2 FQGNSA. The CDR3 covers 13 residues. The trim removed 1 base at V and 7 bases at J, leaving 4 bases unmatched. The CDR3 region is CASSLGGEGEQYF. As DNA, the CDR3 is TGTGCCAGCAGCTTAGGAGGGGAGGGAGAGCAGTACTTC.

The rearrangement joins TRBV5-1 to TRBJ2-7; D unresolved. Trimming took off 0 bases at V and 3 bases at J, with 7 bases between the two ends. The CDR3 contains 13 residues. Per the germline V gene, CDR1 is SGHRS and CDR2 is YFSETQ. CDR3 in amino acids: CASSLDSYYEQYF. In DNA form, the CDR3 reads TGCGCCAGCAGCTTGGACTCTTACTACGAGCAGTACTTC.

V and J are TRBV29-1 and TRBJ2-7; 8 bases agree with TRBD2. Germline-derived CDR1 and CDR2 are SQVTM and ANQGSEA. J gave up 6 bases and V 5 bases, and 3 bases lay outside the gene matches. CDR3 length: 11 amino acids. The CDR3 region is CSVLTSVEQYF. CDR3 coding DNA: TGCAGCGTTCTGACTAGCGTCGAGCAGTACTTC.

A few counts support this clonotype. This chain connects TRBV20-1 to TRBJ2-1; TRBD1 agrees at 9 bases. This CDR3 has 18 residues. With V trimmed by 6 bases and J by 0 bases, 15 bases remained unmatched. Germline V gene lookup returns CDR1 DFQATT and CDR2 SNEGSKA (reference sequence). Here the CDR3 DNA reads TGCAGTGCCTCCAGCCGGGACAGGGTTTCGAGCTCCTACAATGAGCAGTTCTTC. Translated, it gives CSASSRDRVSSSYNEQFF.

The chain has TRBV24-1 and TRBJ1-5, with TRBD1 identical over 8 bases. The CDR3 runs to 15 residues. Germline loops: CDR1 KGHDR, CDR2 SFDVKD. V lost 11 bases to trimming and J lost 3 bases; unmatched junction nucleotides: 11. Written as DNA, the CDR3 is TGTGCCAGCCTTCGGACAGGGCCTAACAATCAGCCCCAGCATTTT. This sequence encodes CASLRTGPNNQPQHF.

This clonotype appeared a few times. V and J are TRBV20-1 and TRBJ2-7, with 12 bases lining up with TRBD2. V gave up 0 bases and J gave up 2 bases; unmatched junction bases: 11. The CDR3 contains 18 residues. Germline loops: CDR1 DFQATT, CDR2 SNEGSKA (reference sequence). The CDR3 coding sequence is TGCAGTGCTAGAGATATCCCACCTAGCGGGAGGGCCCCCTACGAGCAGTACTTC. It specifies CSARDIPPSGRAPYEQYF.

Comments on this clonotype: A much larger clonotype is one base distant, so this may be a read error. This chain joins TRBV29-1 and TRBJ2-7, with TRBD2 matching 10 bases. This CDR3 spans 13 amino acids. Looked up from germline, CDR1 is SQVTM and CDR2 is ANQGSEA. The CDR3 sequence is CSVVLAGAYERYF. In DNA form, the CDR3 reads TGCAGCGTTGTCCTAGCGGGAGCCTACGAGCGGTACTTC.

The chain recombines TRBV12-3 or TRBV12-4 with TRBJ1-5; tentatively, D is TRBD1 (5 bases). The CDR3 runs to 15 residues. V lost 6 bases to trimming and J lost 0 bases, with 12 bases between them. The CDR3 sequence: CASRQVGYSNQPQHF. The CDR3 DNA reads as TGTGCCAGCAGACAGGTGGGGTATAGCAATCAGCCCCAGCATTTT.

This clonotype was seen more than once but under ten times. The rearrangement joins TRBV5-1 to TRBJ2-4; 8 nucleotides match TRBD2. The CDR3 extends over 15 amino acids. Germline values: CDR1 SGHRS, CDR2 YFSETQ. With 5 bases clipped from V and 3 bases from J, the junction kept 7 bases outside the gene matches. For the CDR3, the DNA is TGCGCCAGCAGGTCGGGACTAGAAATCAAAAACATTCAGTACTTC. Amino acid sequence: CASRSGLEIKNIQYF.